This T cell receptor beta chain was obtained from a study of CD8+CD57+ T cells in acquired aplastic anemia. About the research overall: The DNA of sorted CD4+ and CD8+ cells averaged approximately 2.9 ug.

Whole-study findings and limits: Overlap between patients and controls comprised some 31 CD8+ CDR3 sequences.

TCR beta VDJ and CDR3 profiling used genomic DNA as template. TCRdb used MiXCR to reprocess the reads, holding one entry per CDR3 protein. This sample has 100,000 to 150,000 distinct CDR3 sequences, with approximately 61% found just once. Note on this clonotype: Its antigen remains unknown.

Germline CDR1 SNHLY, CDR2 FYNNEI. The ends were cut back, 5 bases at V and 4 bases at J, with 12 bases in the middle. The CDR3 spans 13 residues. The patients chosen for sequencing had shown expansion of CD8+CD57+ cells (detected by flow cytometry). Each patient carried a diagnosis of severe acquired aplastic anemia. The sample was sorted CD4+, CD8+, or CD8+CD57+ T cells (not recorded which) from PBMCs. V and J are TRBV2 and TRBJ2-7; D remains unclear. The clonotype was recovered from a human donor with aplastic anemia. CDR3 region: CASSLEIVYEQYF. The DNA of the CDR3 is TGTGCCAGCAGTCTCGAGATAGTATACGAGCAGTACTTC.